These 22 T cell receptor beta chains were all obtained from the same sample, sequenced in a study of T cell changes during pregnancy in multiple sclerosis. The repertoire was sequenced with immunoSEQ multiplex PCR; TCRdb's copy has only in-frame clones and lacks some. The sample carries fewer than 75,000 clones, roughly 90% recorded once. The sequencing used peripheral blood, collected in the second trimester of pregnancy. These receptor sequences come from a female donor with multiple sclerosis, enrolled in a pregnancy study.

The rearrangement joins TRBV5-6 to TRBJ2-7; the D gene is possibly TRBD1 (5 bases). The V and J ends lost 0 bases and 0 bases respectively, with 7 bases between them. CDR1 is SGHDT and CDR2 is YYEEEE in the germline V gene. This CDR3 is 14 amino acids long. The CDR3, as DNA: TGTGCCAGCAGCTTGGAGGGGATCTCCTACGAGCAGTACTTC. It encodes CASSLEGISYEQYF. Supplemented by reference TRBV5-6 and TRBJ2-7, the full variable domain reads DAGVTQSPTHLIKTRGQQVTLRCSPKSGHDTVSWYQQALGQGPQFIFQYYEEEERQRGNFPDRFSGHQFPNYSSELNVNALLLGDSALYLCASSLEGISYEQYFGPGTRLTVT.

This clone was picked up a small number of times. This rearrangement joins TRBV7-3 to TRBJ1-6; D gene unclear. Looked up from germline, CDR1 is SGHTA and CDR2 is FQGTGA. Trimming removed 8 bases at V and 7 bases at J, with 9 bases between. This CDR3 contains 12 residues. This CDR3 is CASSVKNSPLHF. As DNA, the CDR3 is TGTGCCAGCTCAGTAAAAAATTCACCCCTCCACTTT.

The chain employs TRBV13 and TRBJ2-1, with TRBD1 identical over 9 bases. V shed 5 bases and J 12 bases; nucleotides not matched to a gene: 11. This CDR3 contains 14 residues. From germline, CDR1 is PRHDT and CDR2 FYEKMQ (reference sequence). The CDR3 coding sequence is TGTGCCAGCAGCCTTGAGGGACAGGGTAGGGGGCAGTTCTTC. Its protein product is CASSLEGQGRGQFF.

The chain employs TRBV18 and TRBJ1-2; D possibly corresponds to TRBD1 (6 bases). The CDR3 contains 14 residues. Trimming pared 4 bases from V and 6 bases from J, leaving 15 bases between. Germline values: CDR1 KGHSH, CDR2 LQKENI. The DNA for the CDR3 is TGTGCCAGCTCACAATCCCAGGGGTCCGATGGCTACACCTTC. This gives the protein CASSQSQGSDGYTF.

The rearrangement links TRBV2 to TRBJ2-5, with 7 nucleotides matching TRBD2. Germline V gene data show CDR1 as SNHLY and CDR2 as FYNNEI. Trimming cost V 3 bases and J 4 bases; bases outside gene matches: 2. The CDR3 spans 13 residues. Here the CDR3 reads CASSEGRGETQYF. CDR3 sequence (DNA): TGTGCCAGCAGTGAGGGGAGGGGAGAGACCCAGTACTTC.

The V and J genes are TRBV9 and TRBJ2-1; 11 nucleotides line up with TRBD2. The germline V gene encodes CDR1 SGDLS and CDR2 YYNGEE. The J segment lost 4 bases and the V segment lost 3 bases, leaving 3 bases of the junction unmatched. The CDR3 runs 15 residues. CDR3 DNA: TGTGCCAGCAGCGCAACTAGCGGGGGATACAATGAGCAGTTCTTC. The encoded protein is CASSATSGGYNEQFF. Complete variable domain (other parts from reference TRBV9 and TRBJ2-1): DSGVTQTPKHLITATGQRVTLRCSPRSGDLSVYWYQQSLDQGLQFLIQYYNGEERAKGNILERFSAQQFPDLHSELNLSSLELGDSALYFCASSATSGGYNEQFFGPGTRLTVL.

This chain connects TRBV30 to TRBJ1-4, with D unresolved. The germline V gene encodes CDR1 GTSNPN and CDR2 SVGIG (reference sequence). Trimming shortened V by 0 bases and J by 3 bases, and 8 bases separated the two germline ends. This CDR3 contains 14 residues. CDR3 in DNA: TGTGCCTGGAGTGTGGGCAGTTCTAATGAAAAACTGTTTTTT. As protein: CAWSVGSSNEKLFF.

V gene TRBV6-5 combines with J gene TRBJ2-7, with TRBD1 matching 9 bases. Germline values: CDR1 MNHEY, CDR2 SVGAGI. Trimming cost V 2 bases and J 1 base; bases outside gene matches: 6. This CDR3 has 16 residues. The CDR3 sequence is CASSYGSGTGSYEQYF. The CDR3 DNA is TGTGCCAGCAGTTACGGGTCCGGGACAGGGTCCTACGAGCAGTACTTC.

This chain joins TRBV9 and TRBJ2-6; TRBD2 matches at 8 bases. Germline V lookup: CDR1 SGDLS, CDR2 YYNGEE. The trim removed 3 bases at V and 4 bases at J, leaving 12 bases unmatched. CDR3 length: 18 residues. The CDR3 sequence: CASSGPRRGAQGANVLTF. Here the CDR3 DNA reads TGTGCCAGCAGCGGCCCCCGGCGGGGGGCGCAAGGGGCCAACGTCCTGACTTTC.

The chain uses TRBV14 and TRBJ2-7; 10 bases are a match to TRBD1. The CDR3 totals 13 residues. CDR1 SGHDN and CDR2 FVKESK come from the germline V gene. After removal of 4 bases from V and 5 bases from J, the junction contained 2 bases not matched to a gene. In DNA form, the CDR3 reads TGTGCCAGCAGCCTGGGGACAGGGGACGAGCAGTACTTC. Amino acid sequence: CASSLGTGDEQYF.

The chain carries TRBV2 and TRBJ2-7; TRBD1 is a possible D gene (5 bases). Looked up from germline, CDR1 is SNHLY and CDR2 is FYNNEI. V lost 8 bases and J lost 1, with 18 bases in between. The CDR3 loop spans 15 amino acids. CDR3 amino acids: CASCPSAGKSYEQYF. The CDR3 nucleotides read TGTGCCAGCTGCCCCTCGGCAGGGAAATCCTACGAGCAGTACTTC.

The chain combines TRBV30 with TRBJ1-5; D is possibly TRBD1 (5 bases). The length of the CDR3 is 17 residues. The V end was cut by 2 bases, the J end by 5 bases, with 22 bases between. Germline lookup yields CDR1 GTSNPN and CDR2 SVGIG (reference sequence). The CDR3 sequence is CAWSTFNTQAGDQPQHF. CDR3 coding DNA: TGTGCCTGGAGTACGTTTAATACCCAGGCGGGGGATCAGCCCCAGCATTTT.

Written as DNA, the CDR3 is TGTGCCAGCAATTCCGGGAATGGAAACACCATATATTTT. This encodes CASNSGNGNTIYF. The chain recombines TRBV7-2 with TRBJ1-3; D gene unclear. Trimming pared 7 bases from V and 3 bases from J, leaving 10 bases between. The CDR3 sequence is 13 residues long. The germline gives CDR1 SGHTA, CDR2 FQGNSA.

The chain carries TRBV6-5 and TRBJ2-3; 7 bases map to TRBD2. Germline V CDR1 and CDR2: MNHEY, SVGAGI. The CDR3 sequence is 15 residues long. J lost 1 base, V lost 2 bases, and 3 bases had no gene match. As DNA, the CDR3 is TGTGCCAGCAGTTACGGGCTAGCGGGCACAGATACGCAGTATTTT. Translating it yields CASSYGLAGTDTQYF.

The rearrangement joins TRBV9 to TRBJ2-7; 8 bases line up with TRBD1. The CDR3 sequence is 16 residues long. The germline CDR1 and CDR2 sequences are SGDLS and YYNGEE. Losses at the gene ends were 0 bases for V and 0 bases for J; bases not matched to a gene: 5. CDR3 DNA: TGTGCCAGCAGCGTAGGCGGACAGGGATACTCCTACGAGCAGTACTTC. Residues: CASSVGGQGYSYEQYF.

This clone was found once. CDR3 sequence: CASSKACGEECQPQHF. The CDR3 DNA is TGTGCCAGCAGCAAAGCCTGCGGGGAAGAATGTCAGCCCCAGCATTTT. The chain recombines TRBV21-1 with TRBJ1-5. TRBV21-1 is noted as a pseudogene. The CDR3 sequence is 16 residues long.

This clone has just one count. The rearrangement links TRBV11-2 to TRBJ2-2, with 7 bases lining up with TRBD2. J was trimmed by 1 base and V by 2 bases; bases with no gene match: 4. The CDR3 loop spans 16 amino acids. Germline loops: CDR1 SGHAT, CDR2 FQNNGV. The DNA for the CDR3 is TGTGCCAGCAGCTTATGGCCTAGCGGGAACACCGGGGAGCTGTTTTTT. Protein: CASSLWPSGNTGELFF.

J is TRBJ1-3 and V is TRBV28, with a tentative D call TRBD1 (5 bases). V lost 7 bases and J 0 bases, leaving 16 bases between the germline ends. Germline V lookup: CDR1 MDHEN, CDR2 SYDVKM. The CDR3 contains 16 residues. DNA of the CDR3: TGTGCCAGCACCATCCCAGGGCTCGACTCTGGAAACACCATATATTTT. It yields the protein CASTIPGLDSGNTIYF.

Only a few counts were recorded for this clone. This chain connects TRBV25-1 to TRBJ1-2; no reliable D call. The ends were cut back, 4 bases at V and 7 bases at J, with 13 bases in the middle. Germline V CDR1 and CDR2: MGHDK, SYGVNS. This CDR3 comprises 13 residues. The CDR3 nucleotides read TGTGCCAGCAGTGGGCCACGACATCTTGGCTACACCTTC. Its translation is CASSGPRHLGYTF.

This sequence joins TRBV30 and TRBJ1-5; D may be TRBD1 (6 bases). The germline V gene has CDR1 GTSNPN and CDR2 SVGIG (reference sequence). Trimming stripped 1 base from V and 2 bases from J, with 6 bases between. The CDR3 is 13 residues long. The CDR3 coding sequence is TGTGCCTGGAGTGGACAGGGCAATCAGCCCCAGCATTTT. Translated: CAWSGQGNQPQHF. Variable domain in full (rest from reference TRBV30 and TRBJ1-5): SQTIHQWPATLVQPVGSPLSLECTVEGTSNPNLYWYRQAAGRGLQLLFYSVGIGQISSEVPQNLSASRPQDRQFILSSKKLLLSDSGFYLCAWSGQGNQPQHFGDGTRLSIL.

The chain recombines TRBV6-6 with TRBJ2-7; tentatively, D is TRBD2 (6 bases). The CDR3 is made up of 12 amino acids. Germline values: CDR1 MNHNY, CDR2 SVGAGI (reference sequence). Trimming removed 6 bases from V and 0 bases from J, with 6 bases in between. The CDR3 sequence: CASSGGSYEQYF. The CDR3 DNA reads TGTGCCAGCAGCGGGGGCTCCTACGAGCAGTACTTC.

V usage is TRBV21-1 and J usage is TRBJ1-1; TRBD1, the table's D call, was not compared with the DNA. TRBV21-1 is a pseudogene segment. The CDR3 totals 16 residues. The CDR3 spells CASSKAMRSGGTEAFF. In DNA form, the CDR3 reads TGTGCCAGCAGCAAAGCCATGAGGTCAGGGGGCACTGAAGCTTTCTTT.